This T cell receptor beta chain comes out of a study of T cells in Graves' hyperthyroidism and ophthalmopathy. Whole-study findings and limits: Ophthalmopathy was predicted by the model a median of roughly 6.7 months ahead of onset.

Amplified TCR beta CDR3 regions came from RNA transcripts. When the TCR CDR3 underwent first-round RT-PCR, the HTBI primer set was used. One entry per CDR3 protein results from TCRdb running MiXCR on the multiplex PCR reads. The sample lists approximately 620,000 distinct CDR3 sequences, 15% to 20% occurring once. In this sample, this clonotype turned up many times. The antigen is not known. Germline-derived CDR1 and CDR2 are MNHNS and SASEGT. The CDR3 extends over 15 amino acids. V was pared by 2 bases and J by 0 bases, with 10 bases between. The chain employs TRBV6-1 and TRBJ1-1; D may be TRBD1 (6 bases). The TCR comes from a woman between 35 and 50 years old with Graves' ophthalmopathy. The sequencing input was blood. The CDR3 region is CASSETGRVNTEAFF. In nucleotides, the CDR3 is TGTGCCAGCAGTGAAACAGGGCGGGTGAACACTGAAGCTTTCTTT.